Included here is one TCR beta chain sequence, with context. Its target is unknown. The data stem from a study of T cell responses to AZD1222 COVID-19 vaccine. The study, taken as a whole, reports: Once two AZD1222 doses were given, Spike-specific TCR breadth and depth went up. Baseline serology detected seropositivity in only six or seven AZD1222 recipients. Of spike-specific TCRs, nearly half reportedly target regions left unmutated in variants. Only after the peak T cell response were repertoires sampled.

Only in-frame clones appear in the TCRdb table, and some are missing; sequencing was by immunoSEQ multiplex PCR. The sample lists 110,000 to 150,000 clones, 80% to 95% occurring once. V dropped 4 bases and J dropped 6; count of bases not matched to a gene: 10. In germline, CDR1 is SGHNT, CDR2 YYREEE (reference sequence). The CDR3 sequence is 15 residues long. The sequencing here drew on peripheral blood, taken on day 0 of MenACWY control vaccination. The origin of this receptor is an adult in good health. The chain has TRBV5-4 and TRBJ2-1; 7 bases are shared with TRBD2. CDR3 bases: TGTGCCAGCAGCAGTCGATATGGGAGGGCCAATGAGCAGTTCTTC. Protein sequence: CASSSRYGRANEQFF.